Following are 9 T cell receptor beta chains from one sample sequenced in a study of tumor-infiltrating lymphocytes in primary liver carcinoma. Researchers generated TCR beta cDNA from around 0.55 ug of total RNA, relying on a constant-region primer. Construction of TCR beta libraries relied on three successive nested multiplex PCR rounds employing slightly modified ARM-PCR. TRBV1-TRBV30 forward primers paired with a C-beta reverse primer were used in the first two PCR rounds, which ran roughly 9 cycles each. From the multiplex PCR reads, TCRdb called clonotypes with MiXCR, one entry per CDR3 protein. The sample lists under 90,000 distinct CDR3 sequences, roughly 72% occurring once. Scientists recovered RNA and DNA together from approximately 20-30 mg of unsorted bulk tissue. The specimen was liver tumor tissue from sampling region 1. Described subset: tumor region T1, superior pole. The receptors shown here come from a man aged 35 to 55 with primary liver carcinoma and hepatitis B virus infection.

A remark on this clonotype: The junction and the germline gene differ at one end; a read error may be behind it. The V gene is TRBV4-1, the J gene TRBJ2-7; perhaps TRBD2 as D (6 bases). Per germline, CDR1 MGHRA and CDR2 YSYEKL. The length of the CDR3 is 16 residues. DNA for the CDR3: TGCGCCAGCAGCCAAGATTTTAGCGGAAGCCCCTGCGAGCAATACTTC. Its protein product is CASSQDFSGSPCEQYF.

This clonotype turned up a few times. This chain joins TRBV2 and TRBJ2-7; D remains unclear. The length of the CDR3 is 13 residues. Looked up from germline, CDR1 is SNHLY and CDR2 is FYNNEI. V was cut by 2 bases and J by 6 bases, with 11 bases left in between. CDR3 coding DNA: TGTGCCAGCAGTGAACCCGGACCCCCCGAGCAGTACTTC. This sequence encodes CASSEPGPPEQYF. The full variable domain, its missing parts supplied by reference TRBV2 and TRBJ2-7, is EPEVTQTPSHQVTQMGQEVILRCVPISNHLYFYWYRQILGQKVEFLVSFYNNEISEKSEIFDDQFSVERPDGSNFTLKIRSTKLEDSAMYFCASSEPGPPEQYFGPGTRLTVT.

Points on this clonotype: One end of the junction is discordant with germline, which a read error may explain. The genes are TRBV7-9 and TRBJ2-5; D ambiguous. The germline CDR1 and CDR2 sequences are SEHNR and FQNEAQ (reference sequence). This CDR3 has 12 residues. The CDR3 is CASSIDQETQYF. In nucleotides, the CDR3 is TGTGCTAGCAGCATAGATCAAGAGACCCAGTACTTC. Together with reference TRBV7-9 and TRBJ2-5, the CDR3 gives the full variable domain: DTGVSQNPRHKITKRGQNVTFRCDPISEHNRLYWYRQTLGQGPEFLTYFQNEAQLEKSRLLSDRFSAERPKGSFSTLEIQRTEQGDSAMYLCASSIDQETQYFGPGTRLLVL.

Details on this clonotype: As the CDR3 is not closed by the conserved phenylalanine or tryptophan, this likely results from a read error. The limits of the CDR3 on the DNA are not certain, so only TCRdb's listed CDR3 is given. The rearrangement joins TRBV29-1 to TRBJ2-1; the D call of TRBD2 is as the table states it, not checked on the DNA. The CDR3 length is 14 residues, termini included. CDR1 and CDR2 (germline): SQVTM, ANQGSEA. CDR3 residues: CSVARTLAESELFL.

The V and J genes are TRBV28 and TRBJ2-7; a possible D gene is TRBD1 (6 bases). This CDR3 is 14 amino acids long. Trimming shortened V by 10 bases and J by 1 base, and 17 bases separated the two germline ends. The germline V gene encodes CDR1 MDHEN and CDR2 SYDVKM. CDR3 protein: CAIRTARTSYEQYF. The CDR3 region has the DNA TGTGCCATTCGGACAGCCAGAACTTCCTACGAGCAGTACTTC.

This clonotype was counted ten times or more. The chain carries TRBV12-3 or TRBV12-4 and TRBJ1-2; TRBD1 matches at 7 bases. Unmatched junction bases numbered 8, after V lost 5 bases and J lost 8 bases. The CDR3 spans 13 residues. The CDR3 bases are TGTGCCAGCAGTCCAACAGGGGAAGGGGGCTACACCTTC. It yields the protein CASSPTGEGGYTF.

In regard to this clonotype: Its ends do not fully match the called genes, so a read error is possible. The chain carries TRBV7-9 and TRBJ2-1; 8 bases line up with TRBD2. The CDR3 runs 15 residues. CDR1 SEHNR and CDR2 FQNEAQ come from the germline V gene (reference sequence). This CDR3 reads CASSLPGSGANERFF. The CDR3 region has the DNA TGTGCCAGCAGCCTCCCGGGTAGCGGGGCGAATGAGCGGTTCTTC.

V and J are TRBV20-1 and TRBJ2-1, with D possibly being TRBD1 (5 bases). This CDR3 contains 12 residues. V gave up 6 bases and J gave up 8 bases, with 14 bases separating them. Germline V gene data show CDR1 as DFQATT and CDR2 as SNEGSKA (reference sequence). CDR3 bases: TGCAGTGCACCGTTCAGGGTCGATGAGCAGTTCTTC. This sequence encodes CSAPFRVDEQFF.

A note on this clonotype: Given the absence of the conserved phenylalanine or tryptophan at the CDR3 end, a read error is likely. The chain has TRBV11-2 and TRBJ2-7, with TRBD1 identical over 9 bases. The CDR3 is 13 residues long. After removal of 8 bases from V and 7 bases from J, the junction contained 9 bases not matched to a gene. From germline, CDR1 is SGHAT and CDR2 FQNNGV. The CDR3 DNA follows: TGTGCCAGCGGTTGGACAGGGGATAGGGAGCAGTACATC. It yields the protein CASGWTGDREQYI.